What follows is one T cell receptor (beta chain) and its context. The sample is drawn from a study of blood T cell repertoires in COVID-19. Study-wide context: Specimens from acute and convalescent COVID-19 originated in the United States, Italy and Spain. The cDNA or gDNA used as material had been derived from T cells, B-cell-depleted T cells, or PBMCs.

The junction had 7 bases not matched to a gene; V was cut back by 4 bases and J by 1 base. The length of the CDR3 is 17 residues. Germline CDR1 SGHRS, CDR2 YFSETQ. In the authors' workflow: Estimated nucleated cell counts came from reference gene primer amplification. The assay was immunoSEQ multiplex PCR, and TCRdb's table has in-frame clones only and misses some. That table is the source of V, J and clone size, and D and trimming were worked out from the DNA. This table holds roughly 280,000 clones, around 87% found once. Recruited during active infection, patients (from Seattle) were subsequently followed longitudinally.

This TCR was sampled from a woman aged 60-70 years with COVID-19, enrolled during active disease. The sample was peripheral blood. The rearrangement uses TRBV5-1 and TRBJ2-2; 10 positions match TRBD2. In DNA, the CDR3 is TGCGCCAGCAGCATCGGGGCTAGCGGGAGGAACACCGGGGAGCTGTTTTTT. It translates to CASSIGASGRNTGELFF.